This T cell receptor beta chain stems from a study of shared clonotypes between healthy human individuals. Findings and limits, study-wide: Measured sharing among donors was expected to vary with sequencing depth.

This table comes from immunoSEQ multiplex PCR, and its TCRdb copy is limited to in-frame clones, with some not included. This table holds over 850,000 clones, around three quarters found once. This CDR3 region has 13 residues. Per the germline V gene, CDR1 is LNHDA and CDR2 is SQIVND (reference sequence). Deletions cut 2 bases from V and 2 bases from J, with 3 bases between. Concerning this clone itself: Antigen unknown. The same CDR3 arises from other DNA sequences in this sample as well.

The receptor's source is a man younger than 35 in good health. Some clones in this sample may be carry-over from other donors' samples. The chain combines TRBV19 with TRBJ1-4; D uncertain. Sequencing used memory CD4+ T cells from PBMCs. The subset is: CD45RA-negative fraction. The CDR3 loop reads CASSIRTNEKLFF. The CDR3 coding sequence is TGTGCCAGTAGTATAAGGACTAATGAAAAACTGTTTTTT.